The clone carrying this T cell receptor beta chain was observed a few times. What it recognizes is unknown. This entry comes from a study of cytomegalovirus exposure and HLA in healthy donors. Use of 60 Vbeta and 13 Jbeta primers characterized the PCR. This table comes from immunoSEQ multiplex PCR, and its TCRdb copy is limited to in-frame clones, with some not included. The sample holds around 120,000 clones, roughly 63% seen once. Germline values: CDR1 LNHNV, CDR2 YYDKDF (reference sequence). With 0 bases removed from V and 10 bases from J, the gap between germline ends came to 10 bases. This CDR3 comprises 14 residues. General observations from the study: It was confirmed in vitro that three of the CMV-associated chains were specific for CMV antigens. With high specificity and sensitivity, the classifier reportedly diagnosed cytomegalovirus status.

The chain carries TRBV15 and TRBJ1-6; D not certain. Sequenced material: PBMCs. The TCR originated in a man aged 25 to 40 in good health and CMV-seropositive. This chain's CDR3 is CATSRDPPGSPLHF. For the CDR3, the DNA is TGTGCCACCAGCAGAGACCCACCGGGATCACCCCTCCACTTT.